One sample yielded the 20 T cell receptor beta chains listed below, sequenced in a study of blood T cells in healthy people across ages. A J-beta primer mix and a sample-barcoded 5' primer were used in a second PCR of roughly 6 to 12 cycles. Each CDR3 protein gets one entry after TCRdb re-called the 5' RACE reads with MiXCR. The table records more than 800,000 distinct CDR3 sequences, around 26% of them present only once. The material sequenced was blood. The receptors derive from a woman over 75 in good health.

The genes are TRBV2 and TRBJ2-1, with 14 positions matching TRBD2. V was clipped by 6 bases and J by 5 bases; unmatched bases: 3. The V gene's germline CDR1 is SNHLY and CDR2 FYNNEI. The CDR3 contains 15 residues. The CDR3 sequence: CASRPTSGGDNEQFF. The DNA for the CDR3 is TGTGCCAGCAGACCGACTAGCGGGGGGGACAATGAGCAGTTCTTC.

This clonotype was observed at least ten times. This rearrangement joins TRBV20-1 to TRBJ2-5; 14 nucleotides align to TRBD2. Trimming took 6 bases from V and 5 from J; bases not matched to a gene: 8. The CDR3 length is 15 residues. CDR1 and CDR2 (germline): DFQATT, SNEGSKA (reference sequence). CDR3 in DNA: TGCAGTGCCAGACTAGCGGGGGGGCCTGCGGAGACCCAGTACTTC. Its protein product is CSARLAGGPAETQYF.

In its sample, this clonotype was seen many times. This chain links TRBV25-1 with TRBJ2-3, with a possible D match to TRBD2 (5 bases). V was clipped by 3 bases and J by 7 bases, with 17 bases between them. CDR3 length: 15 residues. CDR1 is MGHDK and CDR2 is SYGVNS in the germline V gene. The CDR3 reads CASSDPGDPGNTQYF. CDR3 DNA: TGTGCCAGCAGTGATCCCGGGGATCCGGGAAATACGCAGTATTTT.

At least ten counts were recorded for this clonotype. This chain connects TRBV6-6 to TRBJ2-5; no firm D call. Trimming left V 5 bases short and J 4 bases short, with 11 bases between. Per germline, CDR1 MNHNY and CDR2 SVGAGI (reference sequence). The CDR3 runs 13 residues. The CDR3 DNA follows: TGTGCCAGCAGTCCTACGGTCAGAGAGACCCAGTACTTC. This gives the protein CASSPTVRETQYF.

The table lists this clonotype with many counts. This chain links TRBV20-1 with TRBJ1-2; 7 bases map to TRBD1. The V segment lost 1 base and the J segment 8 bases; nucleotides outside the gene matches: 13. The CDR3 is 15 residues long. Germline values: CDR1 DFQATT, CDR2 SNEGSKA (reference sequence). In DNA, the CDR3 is TGCAGTGCTAGAGTGGGCCAGGGGGGGAGCGGAGGCTACACCTTC. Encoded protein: CSARVGQGGSGGYTF.

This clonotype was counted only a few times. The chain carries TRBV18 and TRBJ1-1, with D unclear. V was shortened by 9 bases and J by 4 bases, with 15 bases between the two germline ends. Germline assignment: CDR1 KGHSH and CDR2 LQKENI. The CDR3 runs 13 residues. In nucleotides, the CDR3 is TGTGCCAGTCTACCTGCAGAGAGCACTGAAGCTTTCTTT. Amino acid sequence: CASLPAESTEAFF.

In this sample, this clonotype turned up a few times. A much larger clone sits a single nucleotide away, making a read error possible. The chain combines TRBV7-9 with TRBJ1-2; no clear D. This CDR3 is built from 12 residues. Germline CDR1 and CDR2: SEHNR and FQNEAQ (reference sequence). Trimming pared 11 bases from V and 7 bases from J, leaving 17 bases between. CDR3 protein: CAVQMGISGYTF. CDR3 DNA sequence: TGTGCCGTCCAGATGGGTATATCTGGCTACACCTTC.

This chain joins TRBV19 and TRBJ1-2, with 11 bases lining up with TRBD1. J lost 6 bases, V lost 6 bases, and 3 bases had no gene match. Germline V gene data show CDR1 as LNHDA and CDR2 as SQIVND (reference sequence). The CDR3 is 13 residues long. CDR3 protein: CASRDRGRHGYTF. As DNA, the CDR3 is TGTGCCAGTAGGGACAGGGGGCGGCATGGCTACACCTTC.

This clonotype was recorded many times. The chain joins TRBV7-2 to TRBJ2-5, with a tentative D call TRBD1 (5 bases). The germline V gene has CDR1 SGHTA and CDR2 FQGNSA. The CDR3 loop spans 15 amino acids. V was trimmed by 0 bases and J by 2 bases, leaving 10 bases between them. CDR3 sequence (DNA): TGTGCCAGCAGCTTAGCAGGGGTCCGGCAAGAGACCCAGTACTTC. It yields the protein CASSLAGVRQETQYF.

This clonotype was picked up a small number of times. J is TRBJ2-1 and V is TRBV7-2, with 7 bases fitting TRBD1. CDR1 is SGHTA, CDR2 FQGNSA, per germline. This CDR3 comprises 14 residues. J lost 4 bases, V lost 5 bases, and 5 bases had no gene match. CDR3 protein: CASSPPGGYNEQFF. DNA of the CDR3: TGTGCCAGCAGCCCCCCAGGGGGATACAATGAGCAGTTCTTC.

CDR3 amino acids: CSALCPEDRKSSYNEQFF. The CDR3 nucleotides read TGCAGTGCTTTATGCCCCGAGGACCGTAAGAGCTCCTACAATGAGCAGTTCTTC. This chain uses TRBV20-1 with TRBJ2-1; D is undetermined. V dropped 5 bases and J dropped 0 bases, with 23 bases sitting between them. This CDR3 region has 18 residues. Germline CDR1 reads DFQATT; CDR2 reads SNEGSKA (reference sequence).

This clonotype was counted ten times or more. The CDR3 region is CASSPGQSMGYTF. CDR3 in DNA: TGTGCCAGCAGTCCGGGACAATCCATGGGCTACACCTTC. The chain is built from TRBV12-3 or TRBV12-4 and TRBJ1-2; possible D gene TRBD1, 6 bases. V was pared by 5 bases and J by 8 bases, with 15 bases between. This CDR3 has 13 residues.

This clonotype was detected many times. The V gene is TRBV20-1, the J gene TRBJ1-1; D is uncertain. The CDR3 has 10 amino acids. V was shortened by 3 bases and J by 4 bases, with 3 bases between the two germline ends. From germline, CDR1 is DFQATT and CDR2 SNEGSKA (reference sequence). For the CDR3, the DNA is TGCAGTGCTAGTTTCACTGAAGCTTTCTTT. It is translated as CSASFTEAFF.

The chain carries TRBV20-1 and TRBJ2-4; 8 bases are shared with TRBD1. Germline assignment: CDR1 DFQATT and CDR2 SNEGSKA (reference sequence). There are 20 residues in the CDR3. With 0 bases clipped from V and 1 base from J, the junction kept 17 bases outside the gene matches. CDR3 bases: TGCAGTGCTAGAGAAGGGGGGACAGGCGCCGGCAGGGTTGCCAAAAACATTCAGTACTTC. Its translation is CSAREGGTGAGRVAKNIQYF.

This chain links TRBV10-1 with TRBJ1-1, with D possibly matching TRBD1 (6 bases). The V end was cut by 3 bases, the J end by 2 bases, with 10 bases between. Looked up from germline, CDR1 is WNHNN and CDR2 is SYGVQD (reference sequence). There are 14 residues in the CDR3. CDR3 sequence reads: CASSDFRGNTEAFF. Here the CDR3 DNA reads TGCGCCAGCAGTGATTTCAGGGGAAACACTGAAGCTTTCTTT.

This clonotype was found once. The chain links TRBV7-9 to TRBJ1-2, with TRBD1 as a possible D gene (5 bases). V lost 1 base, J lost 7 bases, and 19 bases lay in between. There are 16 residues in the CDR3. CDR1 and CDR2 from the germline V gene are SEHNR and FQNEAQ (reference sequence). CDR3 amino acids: CASSLVVLGEGAGYTF. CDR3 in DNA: TGTGCCAGCAGCTTAGTGGTGCTAGGGGAGGGAGCTGGCTACACCTTC.

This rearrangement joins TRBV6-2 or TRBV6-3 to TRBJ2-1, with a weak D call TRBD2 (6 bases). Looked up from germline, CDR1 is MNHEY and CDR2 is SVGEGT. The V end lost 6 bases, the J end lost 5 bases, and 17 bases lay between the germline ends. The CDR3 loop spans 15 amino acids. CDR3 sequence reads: CASRDSGRLHNEQFF. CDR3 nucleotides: TGTGCCAGCAGAGATAGCGGACGCCTCCACAATGAGCAGTTCTTC.

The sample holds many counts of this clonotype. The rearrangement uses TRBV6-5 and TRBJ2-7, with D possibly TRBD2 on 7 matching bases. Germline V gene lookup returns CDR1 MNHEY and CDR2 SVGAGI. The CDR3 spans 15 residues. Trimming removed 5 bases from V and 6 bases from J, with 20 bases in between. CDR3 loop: CASSTTRRGGGEQYF. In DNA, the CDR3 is TGTGCCAGCAGTACAACCCGAAGGGGGGGCGGCGAGCAGTACTTC.

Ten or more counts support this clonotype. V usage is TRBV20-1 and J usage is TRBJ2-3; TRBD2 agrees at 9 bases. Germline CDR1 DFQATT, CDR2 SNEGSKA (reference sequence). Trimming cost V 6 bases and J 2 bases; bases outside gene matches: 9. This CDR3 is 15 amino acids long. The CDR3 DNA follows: TGCAGTGCCCCGGGAGCTAGCGGGGTCACAGATACGCAGTATTTT. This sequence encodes CSAPGASGVTDTQYF.

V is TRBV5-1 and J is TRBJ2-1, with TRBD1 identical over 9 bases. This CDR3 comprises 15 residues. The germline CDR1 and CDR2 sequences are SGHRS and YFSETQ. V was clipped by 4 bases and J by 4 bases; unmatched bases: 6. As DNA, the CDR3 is TGCGCCAGCAGCATTGGACAGGGGAGTTACAATGAGCAGTTCTTC. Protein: CASSIGQGSYNEQFF. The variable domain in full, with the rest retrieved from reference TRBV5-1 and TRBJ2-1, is KAGVTQTPRYLIKTRGQQVTLSCSPISGHRSVSWYQQTPGQGLQFLFEYFSETQRNKGNFPGRFSGRQFSNSRSEMNVSTLELGDSALYLCASSIGQGSYNEQFFGPGTRLTVL.